Here is one TCR beta chain with its context. Its antigen is unknown. J gave up 5 bases and V 3 bases, and 6 bases lay outside the gene matches. The CDR3 spans 15 residues. The germline V gene has CDR1 LNHDA and CDR2 SQIVND (reference sequence). Both 60 Vbeta primers and 13 Jbeta primers went into the PCR. The method was immunoSEQ multiplex PCR; TCRdb's version includes in-frame clones alone and lacks a portion of them. The sample holds about 130,000 clones, 60% to 80% seen once. The entry originates in a study of cytomegalovirus exposure and HLA in healthy donors. Study-wide results and caveats: In a later analysis, CMV-associated beta chains were mostly HLA-associated, it appeared.

The chain is built from TRBV19 and TRBJ2-5; 10 nucleotides align to TRBD2. The sequence was collected from a man aged 30 to 39 in good health and CMV-seronegative. The sample consisted of PBMCs. The CDR3 bases are TGTGCCAGTAGTATCCAGCGGGAGGGCCGGGAGACCCAGTACTTC. Translated: CASSIQREGRETQYF.